This is a list of T cell receptor beta chains from one sample in a study of CD8 T cells in ankylosing spondylitis. TCRdb ran MiXCR on the 5' RACE reads and lists one entry per CDR3 protein. The table has about 800,000 distinct CDR3 sequences, around 11% seen once. The sequencing sample was made of blood, either unsorted or a sorted T cell fraction (not recorded which). These TCRs come from a male donor with ankylosing spondylitis. CDR3s include the opening cysteine and the closing phenylalanine or tryptophan. The D gene is left open where the match is weak. Size is stated for part of the rows, as once, few or many counts, or as a class when the clone is expanded.

.	TRBV20-1	TRBJ1-1	few	TGCAGTGCAGAGGGCGGCTACACTGAAGCTTTCTTT	CSAEGGYTEAFF
.	TRBV4-3	TRBJ1-6	.	TGCGCCAGCAGCCAAGAACGGGCTAATTCACCCCTCCACTTT	CASSQERANSPLHF
.	TRBV18	TRBJ2-6	many	TGTGCCAGCAGCCCGCTTGGTTCTGGGGCCAACGTCCTGACTTTC	CASSPLGSGANVLTF
.	TRBV20-1	TRBJ2-7	.	TGCAGTGCCCCCGACGGGGGCCTCTACGAGCAGTACTTC	CSAPDGGLYEQYF
TRBD1	TRBV5-1	TRBJ1-5	few	TGCGCCAGCAGCCGGACCCCCGGACAGGGGGCTGGTAGCAATCAGCCCCAGCATTTT	CASSRTPGQGAGSNQPQHF
.	TRBV7-2	TRBJ2-2	.	TGTGCCAGCAGCTTAGCGACGAGCAGCACCGGGGAGCTGTTTTTT	CASSLATSSTGELFF
TRBD2	TRBV5-1	TRBJ2-7	.	TGCGCCAGCGGTCTCGGGAGGGGATCCTACGAGCAGTACTTC	CASGLGRGSYEQYF
.	TRBV4-1	TRBJ2-1	.	TGCGCCAGCAGCCAAGATTATAGGCGGCAGGGCAACAATGAGCAGTTCTTC	CASSQDYRRQGNNEQFF
.	TRBV12-3/TRBV12-4	TRBJ1-1	many	TGTGCCAGCAGTTTATACGGGGAGAACACTGAAGCTTTCTTT	CASSLYGENTEAFF
.	TRBV20-1	TRBJ1-1	.	TGCAGTGCTAGAGTGGGGGCGGACACTGAAGCTTTCTTT	CSARVGADTEAFF
TRBD1	TRBV10-2	TRBJ1-4	few	TGCGCCAGCAGTGAGTCGATCTGGGGACAGGAGGAGGAAAAACTGTTTTTT	CASSESIWGQEEEKLFF
TRBD1	TRBV12-3/TRBV12-4	TRBJ1-2	many	TGTGCCAGCAGTTTTGGACAGGGCTTCTATGGCTACACCTTC	CASSFGQGFYGYTF
.	TRBV7-2	TRBJ1-6	.	TGTGCCAGCAGCTTAGGAGCAGGGATCCCATCACCCCTCCACTTT	CASSLGAGIPSPLHF
.	TRBV5-1	TRBJ1-2	.	TGCGCCAGCAGCTTTCGGACAGCCTTGAACTATGGCTACACCTTC	CASSFRTALNYGYTF
.	TRBV20-1	TRBJ2-7	.	TGCAGTGCTAGAGACAGAAATAAAAACTACGAGCAGTACTTC	CSARDRNKNYEQYF
.	TRBV9	TRBJ2-2	.	TGTGCCAGCAGCGTAGCCAGGGTCACCGGGGAGCTGTTTTTT	CASSVARVTGELFF
TRBD2	TRBV20-1	TRBJ2-5	.	TGCAGTGCCAGCCCGGGAGGGATACAAGAGACCCAGTACTTC	CSASPGGIQETQYF
.	TRBV4-3	TRBJ2-3	many	TGCGCCAGCAGCCAAGTGGGACCCCCCACAGATACGCAGTATTTT	CASSQVGPPTDTQYF
.	TRBV29-1	TRBJ2-7	many	TGCAGCGTTGTATATAGGGCCTCGAAGAGATACGAGCAGTACTTC	CSVVYRASKRYEQYF
TRBD2	TRBV9	TRBJ2-7	few	TGTGCCAGCAGCCCAATGGGGCTAGCGGGCCACGAGCAGTACTTC	CASSPMGLAGHEQYF
.	TRBV7-2	TRBJ1-2	few	TGTGCCAGCAGCTCCCACGTTTATGGCTACACCTTC	CASSSHVYGYTF
.	TRBV7-8	TRBJ2-1	many	TGTGCCAGCAGCTTGAAACCCTGGGGGGAGGCTGAGCAGTTCTTC	CASSLKPWGEAEQFF
.	TRBV5-6	TRBJ2-2	many	TGTGCCAGCAGCTTTCTCAGTTCCACCGGGGAGCTGTTTTTT	CASSFLSSTGELFF
.	TRBV20-1	TRBJ1-2	.	TGCAGTGCTAGAAAAGGAAGTGATGGCTACACCTTC	CSARKGSDGYTF
.	TRBV7-9	TRBJ2-5	few	TGTGCCAGCAGCTTCGTCCAGGGGACCCAGTACTTC	CASSFVQGTQYF
.	TRBV29-1	TRBJ1-1	few	TGCAGCGTTGCAGTAGACCTAAACACTGAAGCTTTCTTT	CSVAVDLNTEAFF
.	TRBV28	TRBJ2-7	.	TGTGCCAGCAGTTTATATGGGGGCTCCTACGAGCAGTACTTC	CASSLYGGSYEQYF
TRBD2	TRBV20-1	TRBJ2-1	many	TGCAGTGCTAGCCGGAGCGGGAGACACAATGAGCAGTTCTTC	CSASRSGRHNEQFF
.	TRBV5-1	TRBJ1-1	.	TGCGCCAGCAGGGGCGGGGACTCCCGGAACACTGAAGCTTTCTTT	CASRGGDSRNTEAFF
TRBD1	TRBV24-1	TRBJ2-6	few	TGTGCCACCAGCGCCTCGAGACGCTGGGACAGATTCTCTGGGGCCAACGTCCTGACTTTC	CATSASRRWDRFSGANVLTF
.	TRBV9	TRBJ2-3	many	TGTGCCAGCAGCGCTACAGGTTTCACAGATACGCAGTATTTT	CASSATGFTDTQYF
.	TRBV7-2	TRBJ2-1	few	TGTGCCAGCAGCTTAGGCAGGGCCACCTACAATGAGCAGTTCTTC	CASSLGRATYNEQFF
.	TRBV10-3	TRBJ1-2	few	TGTGCCATCAGTGCATACGACTATGGCTACACCTTC	CAISAYDYGYTF
.	TRBV3-1	TRBJ1-1	.	TGTGCCAGCAGCCAAGACTATTTACAGAACACTGAAGCTTTCTTT	CASSQDYLQNTEAFF
.	TRBV7-2	TRBJ2-5	.	TGTGCCAGCAGCCGAGACAGGGCGGGGGTTTCGACCCAGTACTTC	CASSRDRAGVSTQYF
TRBD2	TRBV6-2/TRBV6-3	TRBJ2-3	few	TGTGCCAGCAGTTACGGGGGACTATTCACAGATACGCAGTATTTT	CASSYGGLFTDTQYF
TRBD1	TRBV15	TRBJ1-1	.	TGTGCCACCAGCAGGACAGGGGGCAACACTGAAGCTTTCTTT	CATSRTGGNTEAFF
.	TRBV6-2/TRBV6-3	TRBJ1-1	.	TGTGCCAGCAGCCATCTCGGGAGATACACTGAAGCTTTCTTT	CASSHLGRYTEAFF
TRBD1	TRBV4-2	TRBJ2-3	few	TGTGCCAGCAGCCCGGGGATCGGACAGGGAGCAGATACGCAGTATTTT	CASSPGIGQGADTQYF
.	TRBV7-2	TRBJ1-5	few	TGTGCCAGCAGCTTTCAACATCAGCCCCAGCATTTT	CASSFQHQPQHF
.	TRBV24-1	TRBJ2-2	few	TGTGCCACCAGTGATACTACCGGGAGTAACCGGGTCACCGGGGAGCTGTTTTTT	CATSDTTGSNRVTGELFF
TRBD2	TRBV29-1	TRBJ2-1	many	TGCAGCGTTGCAGGACTAGCGGGAGGGCCCTCCTACAATGAGCAGTTCTTC	CSVAGLAGGPSYNEQFF